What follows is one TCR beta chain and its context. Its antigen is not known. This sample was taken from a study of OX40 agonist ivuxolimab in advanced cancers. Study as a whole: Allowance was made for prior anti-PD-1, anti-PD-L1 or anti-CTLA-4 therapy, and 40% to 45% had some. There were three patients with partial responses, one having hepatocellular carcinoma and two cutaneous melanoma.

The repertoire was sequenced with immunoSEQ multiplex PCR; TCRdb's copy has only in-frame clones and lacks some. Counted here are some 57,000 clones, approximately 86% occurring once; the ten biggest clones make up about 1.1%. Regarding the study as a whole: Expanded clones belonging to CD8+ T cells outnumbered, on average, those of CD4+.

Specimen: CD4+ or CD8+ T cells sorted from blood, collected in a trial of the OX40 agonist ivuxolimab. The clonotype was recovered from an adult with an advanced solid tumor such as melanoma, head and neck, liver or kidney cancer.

This CDR3 is CAITQLAGERNEQFF. CDR3 coding DNA: TGTGCCATCACTCAGCTAGCGGGAGAAAGGAATGAGCAGTTCTTC. The V call is TRBV10-3, the J call TRBJ2-1; 10 bases match TRBD2. Germline CDR1 reads ENHRY; CDR2 reads SYGVKD. The length of the CDR3 is 15 residues. The junction had 10 bases not matched to a gene; V was cut back by 7 bases and J by 7 bases.